The 6 T cell receptor beta chains below were found in one sample sequenced in a study of T cells in Graves' hyperthyroidism and ophthalmopathy. RNA transcripts were the template for amplifying TCR beta CDR3 regions. The HTBI set primed first-round TCR CDR3 RT-PCR. TCRdb called the multiplex PCR reads again in MiXCR, with one record for every CDR3 protein. The repertoire holds around 100,000 distinct CDR3 sequences, with 47% as singletons. The sample was blood. These receptors all come from a man in his forties with Graves' hyperthyroidism.

This clonotype was picked up many times. The V gene is TRBV4-3, the J gene TRBJ2-3; possibly TRBD1 for D (6 bases). This CDR3 spans 16 amino acids. With 0 bases removed from V and 4 bases from J, the gap between germline ends came to 14 bases. CDR1 LGHNA and CDR2 YSLEER come from the germline V gene. The CDR3: CASSQDRGSGADTQYF. The CDR3, as DNA: TGCGCCAGCAGCCAAGATAGGGGATCAGGGGCAGATACGCAGTATTTT.

The chain joins TRBV6-1 to TRBJ1-3; D remains ambiguous. V shed 8 bases and J shed 0 bases, with 14 bases lying between them. CDR3 length: 15 amino acids. Germline lookup yields CDR1 MNHNS and CDR2 SASEGT. The CDR3 coding sequence is TGTGCCAGCGCCACCTCGGAGGTCTCTGGAAACACCATATATTTT. As protein: CASATSEVSGNTIYF.

The V call is TRBV20-1, the J call TRBJ2-7; tentative D call: TRBD2 (6 bases). V was trimmed by 5 bases and J by 7 bases, leaving 21 bases between them. This CDR3 comprises 14 residues. Germline loops: CDR1 DFQATT, CDR2 SNEGSKA (reference sequence). The CDR3 nucleotides read TGCAGTGCTCGCCGAGTAGGGGCGGGGAAGGAGCAGTACTTC. Its translation is CSARRVGAGKEQYF.

This clonotype occurred many times. The genes are TRBV20-1 and TRBJ2-1, with 10 bases matching TRBD2. Trimming removed 6 bases from V and 1 base from J; junction bases left unmatched: 6. The CDR3 consists of 15 residues. Germline V lookup: CDR1 DFQATT, CDR2 SNEGSKA (reference sequence). This chain's CDR3 is CSAPSGSLSYNEQFF. The CDR3 DNA reads TGCAGTGCCCCTAGCGGGAGTTTATCCTACAATGAGCAGTTCTTC.

This clonotype was recorded many times. V gene TRBV7-3 combines with J gene TRBJ2-6; D is ambiguous. V lost 5 bases to trimming and J lost 0 bases, with 8 bases between them. The CDR3 has 15 amino acids. Germline V gives CDR1 SGHTA, CDR2 FQGTGA. CDR3 in DNA: TGTGCCAGCAGCCTGTCTAACTCTGGGGCCAACGTCCTGACTTTC. It yields the protein CASSLSNSGANVLTF.

This clonotype turned up a few times. The chain employs TRBV4-2 and TRBJ2-2; 9 nucleotides agree with TRBD2. Germline CDR1 is LGHNA and CDR2 is YNFKEQ. The CDR3 has 16 residues. Trimming cost V 0 bases and J 4 bases; bases outside gene matches: 3. CDR3: CASSQEGLAGTGELFF. The CDR3 DNA reads TGTGCCAGCAGCCAAGAGGGACTAGCAGGCACCGGGGAGCTGTTTTTT.